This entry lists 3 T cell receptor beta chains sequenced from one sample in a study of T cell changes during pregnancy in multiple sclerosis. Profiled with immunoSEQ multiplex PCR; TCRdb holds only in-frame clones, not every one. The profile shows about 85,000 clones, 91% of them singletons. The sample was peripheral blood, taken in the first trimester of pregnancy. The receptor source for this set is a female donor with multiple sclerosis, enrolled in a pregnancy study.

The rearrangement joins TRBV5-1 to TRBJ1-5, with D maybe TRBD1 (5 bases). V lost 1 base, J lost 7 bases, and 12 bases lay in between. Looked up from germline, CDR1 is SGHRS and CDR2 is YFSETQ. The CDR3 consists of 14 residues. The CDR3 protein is CASSLYQGTQPQHF. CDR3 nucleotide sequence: TGCGCCAGCAGCTTGTATCAGGGTACGCAGCCCCAGCATTTT.

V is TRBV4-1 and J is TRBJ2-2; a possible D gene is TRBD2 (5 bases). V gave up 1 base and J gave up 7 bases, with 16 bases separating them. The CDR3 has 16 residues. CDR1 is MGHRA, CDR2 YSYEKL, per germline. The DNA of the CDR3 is TGCGCCAGCAGCCAAGGCGGGTTGTTGTTGAGCGGGGAGCTGTTTTTT. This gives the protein CASSQGGLLLSGELFF.

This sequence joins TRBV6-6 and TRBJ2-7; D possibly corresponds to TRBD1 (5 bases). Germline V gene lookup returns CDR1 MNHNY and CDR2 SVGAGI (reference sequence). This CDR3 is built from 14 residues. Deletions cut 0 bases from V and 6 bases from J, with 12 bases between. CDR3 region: CASSYSQGLREQYF. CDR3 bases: TGTGCCAGCAGTTACTCCCAGGGCCTGCGCGAGCAGTACTTC.